This entry is about one T cell receptor beta chain. This sample is part of a study of cytomegalovirus exposure and HLA in healthy donors. At collection, donors were nominally healthy, but unrecorded immune exposures were probable. Primers: 60 Vbeta forward and 13 Jbeta reverse. Profiling relied on immunoSEQ multiplex PCR, and the TCRdb table lists in-frame clones only, not all of them. The table lists approximately 150,000 clones, around 78% of them singletons. After removal of 4 bases from V and 0 bases from J, the junction contained 4 bases not matched to a gene. Germline CDR1 SGHTA, CDR2 FQGNSA. The CDR3 runs 17 residues.

The chain joins TRBV7-2 to TRBJ2-7; 15 bases are shared with TRBD2. The specimen sequenced was PBMCs. The clonotype was recovered from a middle-aged woman in good health and CMV-seropositive. As DNA, the CDR3 is TGTGCCAGCAGCTCACTGGGACTAGCGGGGGGCTCCTACGAGCAGTACTTC. This translates into CASSSLGLAGGSYEQYF.